These 21 T cell receptor beta chains were sequenced from one sample in a study of T cells in localized non-small cell lung cancer. Assay: immunoSEQ multiplex PCR; the TCRdb copy retains only in-frame clones and omits some. The table records tens of thousands of clones, around 82% of them present only once. The sample here was PBMCs, taken before any cancer treatment. The source of these receptors is a man aged 40-75 years with stage II lung adenocarcinoma.

J is TRBJ1-5 and V is TRBV2; D uncertain. V was trimmed by 3 bases and J by 3 bases, leaving 18 bases between them. CDR1 is SNHLY, CDR2 FYNNEI, per germline. This CDR3 has 17 residues. This chain's CDR3 is CASSDLRRESDNQPQHF. The CDR3 coding sequence is TGTGCCAGCAGTGATTTGCGGCGGGAGTCGGACAATCAGCCCCAGCATTTT. Filled out from reference TRBV2 and TRBJ1-5, the complete variable domain reads EPEVTQTPSHQVTQMGQEVILRCVPISNHLYFYWYRQILGQKVEFLVSFYNNEISEKSEIFDDQFSVERPDGSNFTLKIRSTKLEDSAMYFCASSDLRRESDNQPQHFGDGTRLSIL.

This clone has more than one count but fewer than ten. This chain connects TRBV9 to TRBJ1-2; D is ambiguous. The germline gives CDR1 SGDLS, CDR2 YYNGEE. This CDR3 comprises 19 residues. Trimming stripped 4 bases from V and 3 bases from J, with 28 bases between. CDR3 region: CASSTPTVGSPNSYYGYTF. The CDR3 DNA reads TGTGCCAGCAGCACCCCCACGGTGGGCAGTCCTAATAGTTACTATGGCTACACCTTC.

The rearrangement links TRBV7-2 to TRBJ1-1; weak D call: TRBD1 (5 bases). V was shortened by 1 base and J by 0 bases, with 15 bases between the two germline ends. Per germline, CDR1 SGHTA and CDR2 FQGNSA. The CDR3 loop spans 17 amino acids. The CDR3 spells CASSLGGLPGLNTEAFF. Here the CDR3 DNA reads TGTGCCAGCAGCTTAGGGGGCTTACCTGGGCTGAACACTGAAGCTTTCTTT.

The V and J genes are TRBV9 and TRBJ1-2; perhaps TRBD1 as D (5 bases). This CDR3 contains 13 residues. CDR1 and CDR2 (germline): SGDLS, YYNGEE. V was pared by 0 bases and J by 4 bases, with 7 bases between. The DNA of the CDR3 is TGTGCCAGCAGCGTAGAAAGGGGCTATGGCTACACCTTC. Protein sequence: CASSVERGYGYTF.

This chain joins TRBV29-1 and TRBJ1-1; D is ambiguous. The germline CDR1 and CDR2 sequences are SQVTM and ANQGSEA. The CDR3 is 15 residues long. V was clipped by 7 bases and J by 10 bases, with 28 bases between them. In DNA form, the CDR3 reads TGCAGCGGAGCTACAAGCCTGACGGGGTCCCTTGGAGCTTTCTTT. Translated: CSGATSLTGSLGAFF.

This clone was detected once. V and J are TRBV18 and TRBJ1-2, with 10 bases fitting TRBD1. The CDR3 runs to 16 residues. Germline CDR1 and CDR2: KGHSH and LQKENI. Trimming removed 3 bases from V and 6 bases from J; junction bases left unmatched: 10. The CDR3 nucleotides read TGTGCCAGCTCACCGGGGACAGGGGAGGTTTCGAATGGCTACACCTTC. Its protein is CASSPGTGEVSNGYTF.

The rearrangement links TRBV9 to TRBJ1-3; weak D call: TRBD1 (6 bases). This CDR3 region has 17 residues. CDR1 and CDR2 from the germline V gene are SGDLS and YYNGEE. Trimming removed 0 bases from V and 6 bases from J, with 19 bases in between. As DNA, the CDR3 is TGTGCCAGCAGCGTAGACCTTCAGGGGTACGGGAAAAACACCATATATTTT. Translating gives CASSVDLQGYGKNTIYF.

This clone has more than one count but fewer than ten. The CDR3 region is CASSDGRINEKLFF. CDR3 nucleotides: TGTGCCAGCAGTGACGGACGGATTAATGAAAAACTGTTTTTT. This rearrangement joins TRBV2 to TRBJ1-4; D gene unclear. V lost 3 bases, J lost 4 bases, and 9 bases lay in between. CDR3 length equals 14 residues. The V gene's germline CDR1 is SNHLY and CDR2 FYNNEI.

This clone was found a few times. V is TRBV7-9 and J is TRBJ1-6; perhaps TRBD1 as D (5 bases). The ends were cut back, 5 bases at V and 5 bases at J, with 19 bases in the middle. Germline CDR1 is SEHNR and CDR2 is FQNEAQ (reference sequence). The CDR3 consists of 17 residues. The CDR3 bases are TGTGCCAGCAGCCTGAGGGTTGGGACGGCGGATAATTCACCCCTCCACTTT. Amino acid sequence: CASSLRVGTADNSPLHF.

The chain recombines TRBV5-1 with TRBJ2-2, with D perhaps TRBD1 (6 bases). V was cut by 4 bases and J by 7 bases, with 17 bases left in between. The CDR3 runs to 15 residues. In germline, CDR1 is SGHRS, CDR2 YFSETQ. In nucleotides, the CDR3 is TGCGCCAGCAGCCCGTCCGGCAGGGGAGTCGGGGAGCTGTTTTTT. Translated: CASSPSGRGVGELFF.

The gene calls are TRBV15 and TRBJ1-1, with D unresolved. The CDR3 consists of 14 residues. V lost 0 bases and J 5 bases, leaving 10 bases between the germline ends. The V gene's germline CDR1 is LNHNV and CDR2 YYDKDF (reference sequence). As DNA, the CDR3 is TGTGCCACCAGCAGAGATTTAGTAGGGACTGAAGCTTTCTTT. This codes for CATSRDLVGTEAFF.

The chain uses TRBV5-8 and TRBJ1-5; 9 bases map to TRBD1. V was pared by 0 bases and J by 4 bases, with 5 bases of the junction left unmatched. Germline V CDR1 and CDR2: SGHTS, YDEGEE. The CDR3 is 16 amino acids. CDR3 protein: CASSLEFGQGNQPQHF. The DNA of the CDR3 is TGTGCCAGCAGCTTGGAATTCGGACAGGGGAATCAGCCCCAGCATTTT.

This clone occurred once. The V call is TRBV7-2, the J call TRBJ1-2; tentative D call: TRBD1 (5 bases). The CDR3 loop spans 15 amino acids. Germline lookup yields CDR1 SGHTA and CDR2 FQGNSA. V was shortened by 1 base and J by 6 bases, with 15 bases between the two germline ends. The DNA for the CDR3 is TGTGCCAGCAGCTTAGTCGTCGGGGGTTCGAATGGCTACACCTTC. Translation: CASSLVVGGSNGYTF.

The chain uses TRBV21-1 and TRBJ2-7. TRBV21-1 is tagged as a pseudogene. This CDR3 has 16 amino acids. CDR3 region: CASSKSAGTRFYEQYF. The CDR3 nucleotides are TGTGCCAGCAGCAAATCGGCAGGGACCCGATTCTACGAGCAGTACTTC.

The chain is built from TRBV2 and TRBJ1-2, with a possible D match to TRBD1 (5 bases). The CDR3 runs 16 residues. Germline V gives CDR1 SNHLY, CDR2 FYNNEI. V gave up 5 bases and J gave up 6 bases, with 22 bases separating them. Here the CDR3 DNA reads TGTGCCAGCAGTCCCCCGGCAGGGATTCGAAGTAATGGCTACACCTTC. Encoded protein: CASSPPAGIRSNGYTF.

The J gene is TRBJ2-2, the V gene TRBV14; the D gene could be TRBD1 or TRBD2 (7 bases each). Germline CDR1 SGHDN, CDR2 FVKESK. The CDR3 contains 16 residues. V was cut by 3 bases and J by 1 base, with 12 bases left in between. This CDR3 reads CASSQSGTVNTGELFF. The CDR3 nucleotides read TGTGCCAGCAGCCAGAGCGGGACAGTGAACACCGGGGAGCTGTTTTTT.

V gene TRBV4-1 combines with J gene TRBJ1-1; no reliable D call. Germline-derived CDR1 and CDR2 are MGHRA and YSYEKL. The CDR3 is 14 residues long. V was pared by 0 bases and J by 0 bases, with 5 bases between. CDR3 amino acids: CASSQDWLNTEAFF. CDR3 DNA sequence: TGCGCCAGCAGCCAAGATTGGCTGAACACTGAAGCTTTCTTT.

The chain has TRBV12-5 and TRBJ1-3; D is unresolved. Trimming stripped 7 bases from V and 0 bases from J, with 13 bases between. In germline, CDR1 is LGHNT, CDR2 FRNRAP. The CDR3 has 15 residues. CDR3 loop: CASALILSSGNTIYF. The DNA for the CDR3 is TGTGCTAGTGCTTTAATCCTCTCCTCTGGAAACACCATATATTTT.

The CDR3 loop reads CASSEALNGVWGYTF. CDR3 in DNA: TGTGCCAGCAGTGAAGCGTTAAACGGGGTCTGGGGCTACACCTTC. The chain has TRBV6-1 and TRBJ1-2; D gene ambiguous. The CDR3 is 15 amino acids. V was clipped by 0 bases and J by 8 bases, with 16 bases between them. Germline lookup yields CDR1 MNHNS and CDR2 SASEGT.

The chain recombines TRBV29-1 with TRBJ2-1; a weak D match, TRBD2 (7 bases). Trimming took 7 bases from V and 0 from J, leaving 10 bases between them. The germline CDR1 and CDR2 sequences are SQVTM and ANQGSEA. The CDR3 consists of 13 residues. The CDR3 is CSAGDYSYNEQFF. Written as DNA, the CDR3 is TGCAGCGCAGGGGACTACTCCTACAATGAGCAGTTCTTC.

The chain links TRBV18 to TRBJ1-3; no clear D gene. In germline, CDR1 is KGHSH, CDR2 LQKENI. V was pared by 6 bases and J by 0 bases, with 15 bases between. The CDR3 covers 16 residues. The CDR3 is CASSYDNSDSGNTIYF. For the CDR3, the DNA is TGTGCCAGCTCCTATGATAACAGTGACTCTGGAAACACCATATATTTT.